This T cell receptor (beta chain) was recorded in a study of human T cells and chemical hapten exposure. Study-level background: It was small differences in pooled library volume that mainly caused per-sample TCR yields to vary.

The V gene lost 6 bases and the J gene lost 2 bases, with 10 bases spanning the gap. This CDR3 has 13 residues. What the library attached to individual cDNA molecules were unique molecular identifiers. From the RACE reads, TCRdb called clonotypes with MiXCR, one entry per CDR3 protein. The sample holds 130,000 or so distinct CDR3 sequences, approximately 9.5% seen once. Notes on the study in general: TCRs whose frequency exceeded 1 in 1000 remained the same following DPC sensitization.

The time point: healthy volunteer bleed at 2 weeks. From whole blood left unfractionated, total RNA was extracted. This clonotype was observed many times. Antigen specificity is unknown. This TCR was recovered from a male donor in good health. Some clones in this sample may be carry-over from other donors' samples. The J gene is TRBJ1-1, the V gene TRBV12-3 or TRBV12-4; perhaps TRBD1 as D (5 bases). The source material was whole blood. In nucleotides, the CDR3 is TGTGCCAGCAGGAAGACAGACAACACTGAAGCTTTCTTT. This codes for CASRKTDNTEAFF.